This TCR beta chain was profiled in a study of shared clonotypes between healthy human individuals. Clones were read by immunoSEQ multiplex PCR, and TCRdb kept only the in-frame ones, dropping some. The profile shows about 1 million clones, about 75% of them singletons. V was trimmed by 5 bases and J by 10 bases, leaving 18 bases between them. In germline, CDR1 is LNHDA, CDR2 SQIVND (reference sequence). CDR3 length: 15 amino acids. The TCR originated in a man between 18 and 29 years old in good health. The J gene is TRBJ1-6, the V gene TRBV19; perhaps TRBD1 as D (5 bases). The sample taken for sequencing was memory CD4+ T cells sorted from blood. This sample's subset: CD45RA-negative fraction. This CDR3 reads CASSSHGTSESPLHF. CDR3 coding DNA: TGTGCCAGTAGTTCCCATGGGACCTCGGAGTCACCCCTCCACTTT.